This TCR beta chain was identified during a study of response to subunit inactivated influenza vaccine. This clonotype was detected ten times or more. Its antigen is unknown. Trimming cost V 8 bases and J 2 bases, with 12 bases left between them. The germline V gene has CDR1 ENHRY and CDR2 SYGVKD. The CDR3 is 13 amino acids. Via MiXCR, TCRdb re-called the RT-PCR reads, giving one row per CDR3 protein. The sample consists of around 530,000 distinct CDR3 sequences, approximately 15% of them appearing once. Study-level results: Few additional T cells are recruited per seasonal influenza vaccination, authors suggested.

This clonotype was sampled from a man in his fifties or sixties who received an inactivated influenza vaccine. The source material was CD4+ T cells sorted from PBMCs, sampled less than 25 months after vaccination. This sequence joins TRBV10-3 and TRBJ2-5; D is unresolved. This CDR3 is CAIANSQQETQYF. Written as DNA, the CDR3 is TGTGCCATCGCGAACAGCCAGCAAGAGACCCAGTACTTC.